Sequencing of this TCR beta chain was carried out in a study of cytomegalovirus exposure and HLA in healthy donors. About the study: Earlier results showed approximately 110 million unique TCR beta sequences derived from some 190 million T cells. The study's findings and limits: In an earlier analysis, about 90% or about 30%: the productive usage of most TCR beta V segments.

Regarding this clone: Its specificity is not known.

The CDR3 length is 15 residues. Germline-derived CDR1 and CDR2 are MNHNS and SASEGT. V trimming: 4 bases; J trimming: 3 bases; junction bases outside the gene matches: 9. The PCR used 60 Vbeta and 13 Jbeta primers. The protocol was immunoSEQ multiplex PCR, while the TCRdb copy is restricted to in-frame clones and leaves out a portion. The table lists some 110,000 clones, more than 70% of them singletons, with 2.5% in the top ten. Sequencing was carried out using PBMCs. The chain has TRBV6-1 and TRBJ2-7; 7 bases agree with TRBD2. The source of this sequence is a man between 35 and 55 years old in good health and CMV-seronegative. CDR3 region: CASSVTGGSVYEQYF. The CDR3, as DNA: TGTGCCAGCAGTGTCACGGGGGGTTCAGTCTACGAGCAGTACTTC.